The T cell receptor beta chain described here comes from a study of blood T cell repertoires in COVID-19. Overall study: Acute and convalescent COVID-19 samples came from the United States, Italy and Spain.

As handled by the study authors: Scientists estimated how many nucleated cells there were by amplifying reference gene primers. Profiling relied on immunoSEQ multiplex PCR, and the TCRdb table lists in-frame clones only, not all of them. V, J and clone size reflect that table, while D and trimming were determined from the DNA. The sample shows 100,000 to 150,000 clones, 70% to 90% of them seen only once. The CDR3 is 15 residues long. Germline CDR1 and CDR2: MNHNY and SVGAGI (reference sequence). V was shortened by 4 bases and J by 6 bases, with 13 bases between the two germline ends. This chain links TRBV6-6 with TRBJ1-6, with unresolved D. The sample was peripheral blood. This clonotype was sampled from a woman of 80 years or more with acute or convalescent COVID-19. This CDR3 reads CASSSRPGANSPLHF. As DNA, the CDR3 is TGTGCCAGCAGTTCCAGACCGGGAGCTAATTCACCCCTCCACTTT.